This entry lists 10 T cell receptor beta chains sequenced from one sample in a study of regulatory T cells in long-lasting Graves disease. Combining iRepertoire HTBI primers with Arm-PCR of CDR3 regions, the authors built TCR beta libraries. TCRdb reprocessed the multiplex PCR reads via MiXCR and lists one record per CDR3 protein. The sample shows roughly 220,000 distinct CDR3 sequences, 15% to 20% of them seen only once. Time point specified: newly diagnosed GD, antithyroid drugs for less than 3 months. The TCR library used RNA extracted from PBMCs. The sample here was peripheral blood mononuclear cells (PBMCs), taken at new diagnosis, from a patient treated with antithyroid drugs. The receptors originated from a female donor with Graves disease.

This clonotype was observed many times. The V gene is TRBV7-9, the J gene TRBJ1-5; possibly TRBD1 for D (5 bases). V dropped 3 bases and J dropped 3 bases, with 9 bases sitting between them. The CDR3 has 14 residues. Germline CDR1 SEHNR, CDR2 FQNEAQ (reference sequence). This CDR3 is CASSFTQDNQPQHF. The CDR3 DNA follows: TGTGCCAGCAGCTTTACACAGGACAATCAGCCCCAGCATTTT.

In this sample, this clonotype turned up many times. V usage is TRBV18 and J usage is TRBJ2-1; possibly TRBD1 for D (6 bases). The V gene lost 5 bases and the J gene lost 3 bases, with 11 bases spanning the gap. The CDR3 has 14 amino acids. Germline-derived CDR1 and CDR2 are KGHSH and LQKENI. CDR3 in DNA: TGTGCCAGCTCATCTCAGACAGGCTACAATGAGCAGTTCTTC. Translation: CASSSQTGYNEQFF. The full variable domain, its missing parts supplied by reference TRBV18 and TRBJ2-1, is NAGVMQNPRHLVRRRGQEARLRCSPMKGHSHVYWYRQLPEEGLKFMVYLQKENIIDESGMPKERFSAEFPKEGPSILRIQQVVRGDSAAYFCASSSQTGYNEQFFGPGTRLTVL.

This clonotype was counted many times. A read error may produce the germline difference seen at one junction end. The chain has TRBV12-3 or TRBV12-4 and TRBJ2-2; possibly TRBD1 for D (6 bases). The CDR3 is made up of 14 amino acids. CDR3 protein: CASRLGQSTGELFF. Written as DNA, the CDR3 is TGTGCCAGCAGGTTAGGACAGTCCACCGGGGAGCTGTTTTTT.

The chain recombines TRBV6-1 with TRBJ1-1; D might be TRBD1 (6 bases). Trimming shortened V by 5 bases and J by 4 bases, and 17 bases separated the two germline ends. The CDR3 totals 15 residues. CDR1 and CDR2 (germline): MNHNS, SASEGT. This CDR3 reads CASSPTGLGGTEAFF. CDR3 coding DNA: TGTGCCAGCAGTCCCACAGGGTTAGGGGGCACTGAAGCTTTCTTT.

This clonotype was observed many times. The gene calls are TRBV20-1 and TRBJ2-3; 11 bases match TRBD2. Per germline, CDR1 DFQATT and CDR2 SNEGSKA (reference sequence). J gave up 5 bases and V 5 bases, and 9 bases lay outside the gene matches. The CDR3 runs 15 residues. The CDR3 sequence is CSAVRLAGGGDTQYF. CDR3 nucleotides: TGCAGTGCTGTACGTCTAGCGGGAGGAGGAGATACGCAGTATTTT.

On this clonotype itself: A far larger clone lies a single base away; this is likely a read error. This sequence joins TRBV11-2 and TRBJ2-7; maybe TRBD1 (5 bases). Trimming cost V 1 base and J 6 bases, with 13 bases left between them. Germline V gene sequence: CDR1 SGHAT, CDR2 FQNNGV. CDR3 length equals 14 residues. CDR3 region: CASSLGAGSGEQYF. Written as DNA, the CDR3 is TGTGCCAGCAGCTTAGGGGCAGGGTCGGGCGAGCAGTACTTC.

Regarding this clonotype: A read error may account for a junction end that differs from germline. The chain couples TRBV20-1 to TRBJ2-2, with a possible D match to TRBD1 (5 bases). Germline V lookup: CDR1 DFQATT, CDR2 SNEGSKA (reference sequence). The CDR3 spans 16 residues. CDR3 protein: CSAREGRQGSTEELFF. The CDR3 DNA reads TGCAGTGCTAGAGAAGGTCGTCAGGGTTCGACCGAGGAGCTGTTTTTT.

This clonotype was seen many times. J is TRBJ2-7 and V is TRBV4-1; tentatively, D is TRBD2 (5 bases). The CDR3 runs to 14 residues. Germline V gene data show CDR1 as MGHRA and CDR2 as YSYEKL. V was trimmed by 1 base and J by 4 bases, leaving 11 bases between them. The CDR3 nucleotides are TGCGCCAGCAGCCAAGTGGCAAGAGGGTACGAGCAGTACTTC. Translating it yields CASSQVARGYEQYF.

This clonotype came up many times. At one end the junction does not follow the germline gene, possibly because of a read error. This chain uses TRBV7-2 with TRBJ1-4; D is unclear. The CDR3 extends over 14 amino acids. Germline V lookup: CDR1 SGHTA, CDR2 FQGNSA. CDR3 DNA sequence: TGTGCCAACAGCACACGGAAAGGCAATGAAAAACTGTTTTTT. Protein sequence: CANSTRKGNEKLFF.

The count of this clonotype is one. The chain links TRBV28 to TRBJ2-3, with TRBD2 identical over 7 bases. CDR1 is MDHEN, CDR2 SYDVKM, per germline. V trimming: 3 bases; J trimming: 2 bases; junction bases outside the gene matches: 11. The length of the CDR3 is 17 residues. The CDR3 region has the DNA TGTGCCAGCAGTTTTCTTGTTCTAGCGGAGCCCACAGATACGCAGTATTTT. Translated: CASSFLVLAEPTDTQYF.